Below are 18 T cell receptor beta chains sequenced from a single sample in a study of blood T cell repertoires in COVID-19. Clones were sequenced by immunoSEQ multiplex PCR, and TCRdb holds only the in-frame ones, with some missing. Among 300,000 to 400,000 clones listed, about nine tenths were seen once. Input material: peripheral blood. The receptors come from a woman aged 65 to 85 with COVID-19, enrolled during active disease.

V is TRBV5-1 and J is TRBJ1-1, with D possibly being TRBD1 (6 bases). Germline lookup yields CDR1 SGHRS and CDR2 YFSETQ. Trimming stripped 4 bases from V and 5 bases from J, with 12 bases between. The CDR3 consists of 13 residues. CDR3: CASSQGIGTEAFF. CDR3 nucleotides: TGCGCCAGCAGCCAGGGGATCGGTACTGAAGCTTTCTTT.

The chain employs TRBV5-1 and TRBJ1-2, with D perhaps TRBD1 (6 bases). This CDR3 has 13 amino acids. CDR1 SGHRS and CDR2 YFSETQ come from the germline V gene. Trimming removed 4 bases at V and 1 base at J, with 8 bases between. The CDR3 region is CASSEGGNYGYTF. CDR3 bases: TGCGCCAGCAGCGAAGGGGGTAACTATGGCTACACCTTC.

This rearrangement joins TRBV10-1 to TRBJ2-7; 7 bases match TRBD1. Germline trimming cut 8 bases from V and 1 base from J; bases unmatched to any gene: 8. CDR1 and CDR2 (germline): WNHNN, SYGVQD (reference sequence). This CDR3 comprises 14 residues. The CDR3 DNA reads as TGCGCCAGCGCCTCCGGGACAGCTTCCTACGAGCAGTACTTC. It yields the protein CASASGTASYEQYF.

Worth noting for this clone: This sample also contains other DNA sequences that code for the same CDR3. The chain joins TRBV5-1 to TRBJ2-7; D gene unclear. The V end lost 5 bases, the J end lost 1 base, and 4 bases lay between the germline ends. This CDR3 is built from 11 residues. CDR1 is SGHRS and CDR2 is YFSETQ in the germline V gene. For the CDR3, the DNA is TGCGCCAGCAGTTCGTCCTACGAGCAGTACTTC. Translation gives CASSSSYEQYF.

The DNA for the CDR3 is TGTGCCAGTAGCCTAGCCAGGGGGCAAGAATGGCAAGAGACCCAGTACTTC. Amino acids: CASSLARGQEWQETQYF. V gene TRBV19 combines with J gene TRBJ2-5, with TRBD1 identical over 8 bases. The CDR3 runs 17 residues. V dropped 6 bases and J dropped 2; count of bases not matched to a gene: 14. In germline, CDR1 is LNHDA, CDR2 SQIVND (reference sequence).

V is TRBV7-8 and J is TRBJ1-5, with 7 positions matching TRBD1. Germline-derived CDR1 and CDR2 are SGHVS and FQNEAQ. The CDR3 has 16 residues. Losses at the gene ends were 2 bases for V and 0 bases for J; bases not matched to a gene: 4. This chain's CDR3 is CASSLSGQFSNQPQHF. The DNA for the CDR3 is TGTGCCAGCAGCTTATCGGGACAGTTTAGCAATCAGCCCCAGCATTTT.

This chain connects TRBV12-3 or TRBV12-4 to TRBJ1-2; D not certain. Trimming removed 6 bases from V and 1 base from J, with 9 bases in between. This CDR3 has 13 residues. DNA of the CDR3: TGTGCCAGCAGACCCGACAATAACTATGGCTACACCTTC. This codes for CASRPDNNYGYTF.

The gene calls are TRBV4-3 and TRBJ1-3; no clear D gene. CDR1 is LGHNA, CDR2 YSLEER, per germline. Trimming removed 1 base at V and 4 bases at J, with 11 bases between. The CDR3 totals 15 residues. CDR3 protein: CASSQGQAMGNTIYF. CDR3 in DNA: TGCGCCAGCAGCCAAGGGCAGGCGATGGGAAACACCATATATTTT.

The rearrangement uses TRBV27 and TRBJ2-2; TRBD1 is a possible D gene (6 bases). CDR1 is MNHEY, CDR2 SMNVEV, per germline (reference sequence). The CDR3 runs 15 residues. The V end was cut by 6 bases, the J end by 4 bases, with 15 bases between. The CDR3 region has the DNA TGTGCCAGCAGAACAGGGCGTATGAGCACCGGGGAGCTGTTTTTT. Translating it yields CASRTGRMSTGELFF.

The chain joins TRBV5-1 to TRBJ1-2, with no clear D. Germline CDR1 is SGHRS and CDR2 is YFSETQ. Deletions cut 0 bases from V and 8 bases from J, with 17 bases between. The CDR3 runs to 15 residues. As DNA, the CDR3 is TGCGCCAGCAGCTTGGAGCCCGCCGCCTCCTTGGGCTACACCTTC. It translates to CASSLEPAASLGYTF.

The V and J genes are TRBV6-5 and TRBJ2-7; 11 bases agree with TRBD1. The CDR3 consists of 14 residues. The germline V gene has CDR1 MNHEY and CDR2 SVGAGI. Losses at the gene ends were 6 bases for V and 8 bases for J; bases not matched to a gene: 9. In DNA form, the CDR3 reads TGTGCCAGCAGCCTACTTGGACAGGGGGCCCAGCAGTACTTC. It is translated as CASSLLGQGAQQYF.

The chain has TRBV7-2 and TRBJ1-2, with a weak D call TRBD1 (6 bases). With 10 bases removed from V and 1 base from J, the gap between germline ends came to 16 bases. The CDR3 sequence is 14 residues long. In germline, CDR1 is SGHTA, CDR2 FQGNSA. The DNA of the CDR3 is TGTGCCACCTCCGACAGGAACCATAACTATGGCTACACCTTC. It encodes CATSDRNHNYGYTF.

The chain uses TRBV28 and TRBJ1-4, with 8 bases identical to TRBD1. The germline CDR1 and CDR2 sequences are MDHEN and SYDVKM. The CDR3 sequence is 15 residues long. V shed 6 bases and J 7 bases; nucleotides not matched to a gene: 10. The DNA of the CDR3 is TGTGCCAGCAGCCGAGACAGGGACAGGTTTGAAAAACTGTTTTTT. This translates into CASSRDRDRFEKLFF. Combining the CDR3 with reference TRBV28 and TRBJ1-4 gives the whole variable domain DVKVTQSSRYLVKRTGEKVFLECVQDMDHENMFWYRQDPGLGLRLIYFSYDVKMKEKGDIPEGYSVSREKKERFSLILESASTNQTSMYLCASSRDRDRFEKLFFGSGTQLSVL.

J is TRBJ1-2 and V is TRBV28; D uncertain. Germline V gives CDR1 MDHEN, CDR2 SYDVKM. The CDR3 contains 15 residues. Between the trimmed V and J ends, which lost 2 bases and 8 bases, there was a span of 18 bases. The CDR3 DNA reads TGTGCCAGCAGTTTAGGTATGGGAGTAGGGTACGGCTACACCTTC. This gives the protein CASSLGMGVGYGYTF.

This clone showed up just once. CDR3: CASSLPLGIRYTF. For the CDR3, the DNA is TGTGCCAGCAGCCTACCCCTGGGCATCCGCTACACCTTC. The V and J genes are TRBV11-2 and TRBJ1-2; no definite D call. Deletions cut 5 bases from V and 9 bases from J, with 16 bases between. CDR1 and CDR2 from the germline V gene are SGHAT and FQNNGV. CDR3 length: 13 residues.

CDR3 DNA: TGTGCCAGCAGCTTTGGGACAGCCAATCAGCCCCAGCATTTT. Its protein is CASSFGTANQPQHF. V and J are TRBV7-9 and TRBJ1-5; 7 bases are a match to TRBD1. The CDR3 is 14 residues long. CDR1 and CDR2 from the germline V gene are SEHNR and FQNEAQ (reference sequence). V lost 3 bases and J lost 3; bases outside the gene matches: 2. Together with reference TRBV7-9 and TRBJ1-5, the CDR3 gives the full variable domain: DTGVSQNPRHKITKRGQNVTFRCDPISEHNRLYWYRQTLGQGPEFLTYFQNEAQLEKSRLLSDRFSAERPKGSFSTLEIQRTEQGDSAMYLCASSFGTANQPQHFGDGTRLSIL.

The chain uses TRBV5-4 and TRBJ1-1; D ambiguous. Trimming cost V 0 bases and J 8 bases, with 8 bases left between them. The length of the CDR3 is 12 residues. Germline V gene sequence: CDR1 SGHNT, CDR2 YYREEE (reference sequence). The CDR3 DNA reads as TGTGCCAGCAGCTTGGTTGGGAGGGAAGCTTTCTTT. Amino acid sequence: CASSLVGREAFF. Supplemented by reference TRBV5-4 and TRBJ1-1, the full variable domain reads ETGVTQSPTHLIKTRGQQVTLRCSSQSGHNTVSWYQQALGQGPQFIFQYYREEENGRGNFPPRFSGLQFPNYSSELNVNALELDDSALYLCASSLVGREAFFGQGTRLTVV.

This clone has just one count. CDR3 coding DNA: TGTGCCAGCAGTTACGACGGAGGCGGCTACACCTTC. Its protein product is CASSYDGGGYTF. The chain couples TRBV6-5 to TRBJ1-2; no firm D call. There are 12 residues in the CDR3. Germline CDR1 reads MNHEY; CDR2 reads SVGAGI. The V end lost 2 bases, the J end lost 8 bases, and 9 bases lay between the germline ends.